One sample yielded the 24 T cell receptor beta chains listed below, sequenced in a study of T cell changes during pregnancy in multiple sclerosis. TCRdb's copy holds only in-frame clones and misses some; the assay was immunoSEQ multiplex PCR. The profile covers 30,000 to 45,000 clones, with approximately 92% appearing a single time and under 30% taken by the ten largest. The starting material was CD8+ T cells from peripheral blood mononuclear cells, obtained before pregnancy. All receptors derive from a female donor with multiple sclerosis, enrolled in a pregnancy study.

The chain carries TRBV9 and TRBJ2-7; TRBD1 aligns across 11 bases. The CDR3 is 15 amino acids. V dropped 0 bases and J dropped 6; count of bases not matched to a gene: 5. Germline V gene data show CDR1 as SGDLS and CDR2 as YYNGEE. CDR3 sequence reads: CASSVGGTGGAEQYF. DNA for the CDR3: TGTGCCAGCAGCGTAGGAGGGACAGGGGGGGCCGAGCAGTACTTC. The full variable domain, its missing parts supplied by reference TRBV9 and TRBJ2-7, is DSGVTQTPKHLITATGQRVTLRCSPRSGDLSVYWYQQSLDQGLQFLIQYYNGEERAKGNILERFSAQQFPDLHSELNLSSLELGDSALYFCASSVGGTGGAEQYFGPGTRLTVT.

V is TRBV7-9 and J is TRBJ2-4, with 8 bases fitting TRBD1. CDR1 is SEHNR, CDR2 FQNEAQ, per germline (reference sequence). J lost 3 bases, V lost 4 bases, and 2 bases had no gene match. The CDR3 totals 14 residues. Written as DNA, the CDR3 is TGTGCCAGCAGCTCACAGGGGGACAAAAACATTCAGTACTTC. Protein sequence: CASSSQGDKNIQYF. Filled out from reference TRBV7-9 and TRBJ2-4, the complete variable domain reads DTGVSQNPRHKITKRGQNVTFRCDPISEHNRLYWYRQTLGQGPEFLTYFQNEAQLEKSRLLSDRFSAERPKGSFSTLEIQRTEQGDSAMYLCASSSQGDKNIQYFGAGTRLSVL.

V gene TRBV5-6 combines with J gene TRBJ2-6, with TRBD1 matching over 8 bases. With 4 bases clipped from V and 0 bases from J, the junction kept 6 bases outside the gene matches. Germline values: CDR1 SGHDT, CDR2 YYEEEE. The CDR3 contains 17 residues. The CDR3 DNA sequence: TGTGCCAGCAGCGCTGGACAGGGCAACTCTGGGGCCAACGTCCTGACTTTC. Protein sequence: CASSAGQGNSGANVLTF.

This chain joins TRBV10-2 and TRBJ2-3, with 10 bases matching TRBD2. The CDR3 runs to 15 residues. V shed 2 bases and J 5 bases; nucleotides not matched to a gene: 4. CDR1 is WSHSY, CDR2 SAAADI, per germline. CDR3 sequence: CASSETSGAGDTQYF. The CDR3 DNA sequence: TGCGCCAGCAGTGAGACTAGCGGGGCAGGAGATACGCAGTATTTT.

The genes are TRBV7-8 and TRBJ1-3; D gene ambiguous. Germline V gene lookup returns CDR1 SGHVS and CDR2 FQNEAQ. The CDR3 has 15 amino acids. Trimming left V 2 bases short and J 2 bases short, with 10 bases between. The DNA for the CDR3 is TGTGCCAGCAGCTTATCGCGGTCCGCTGGAAACACCATATATTTT. It translates to CASSLSRSAGNTIYF.

The J gene is TRBJ2-5, the V gene TRBV5-1; tentative D call: TRBD2 (7 bases). Trimming took 0 bases from V and 4 from J, leaving 13 bases between them. Germline V gene data show CDR1 as SGHRS and CDR2 as YFSETQ. This CDR3 is 15 amino acids long. CDR3 residues: CASSLERGGIETQYF. As DNA, the CDR3 is TGCGCCAGCAGCTTGGAAAGGGGGGGGATAGAGACCCAGTACTTC.

V gene TRBV9 combines with J gene TRBJ2-1, with 8 bases that match TRBD2. After removal of 0 bases from V and 7 bases from J, the junction contained 3 bases not matched to a gene. The CDR3 consists of 14 residues. Germline CDR1 SGDLS, CDR2 YYNGEE. The CDR3, as DNA: TGTGCCAGCAGCGTAGGTGGGACTAGTAATGAGCAGTTCTTC. Protein product: CASSVGGTSNEQFF. Complete variable domain (other parts from reference TRBV9 and TRBJ2-1): DSGVTQTPKHLITATGQRVTLRCSPRSGDLSVYWYQQSLDQGLQFLIQYYNGEERAKGNILERFSAQQFPDLHSELNLSSLELGDSALYFCASSVGGTSNEQFFGPGTRLTVL.

J is TRBJ1-1 and V is TRBV15; D uncertain. Germline CDR1 reads LNHNV; CDR2 reads YYDKDF (reference sequence). This CDR3 has 13 residues. V was clipped by 5 bases and J by 2 bases, with 9 bases between them. CDR3 coding DNA: TGTGCCACCAGCGCCGGCGGCAACACTGAAGCTTTCTTT. Protein sequence: CATSAGGNTEAFF.

V gene TRBV7-2 combines with J gene TRBJ2-5, with a weak D call TRBD2 (7 bases). The CDR3 runs 15 residues. Per the germline V gene, CDR1 is SGHTA and CDR2 is FQGNSA. V was clipped by 8 bases and J by 5 bases, with 21 bases between them. The CDR3 nucleotides read TGTGCCAGCGGTACACTGCGGGGGCCAATGGAGACCCAGTACTTC. Encoded protein: CASGTLRGPMETQYF. Based on the CDR3 plus reference TRBV7-2 and TRBJ2-5, the full variable domain is GAGVSQSPSNKVTEKGKDVELRCDPISGHTALYWYRQSLGQGLEFLIYFQGNSAPDKSGLPSDRFSAERTGGSVSTLTIQRTQQEDSAVYLCASGTLRGPMETQYFGPGTRLLVL.

This rearrangement joins TRBV7-9 to TRBJ2-1, with a tentative D call TRBD1 (6 bases). Trimming pared 5 bases from V and 5 bases from J, leaving 13 bases between. This CDR3 has 14 amino acids. CDR1 SEHNR and CDR2 FQNEAQ come from the germline V gene (reference sequence). CDR3 sequence reads: CASSPWDTNNEQFF. The CDR3 DNA is TGTGCCAGCAGCCCGTGGGACACAAACAATGAGCAGTTCTTC.

V usage is TRBV13 and J usage is TRBJ2-7; D is perhaps TRBD2 (7 bases). The CDR3 sequence is 15 residues long. The germline V and J ends were trimmed by 0 bases and 5 bases, with 14 bases remaining between them. Germline CDR1 PRHDT, CDR2 FYEKMQ (reference sequence). CDR3 nucleotides: TGTGCCAGCAGCTTAGGCCGGGGGGCGCCTGACGAGCAGTACTTC. Protein product: CASSLGRGAPDEQYF.

The gene calls are TRBV5-1 and TRBJ2-7; D unresolved. The V gene's germline CDR1 is SGHRS and CDR2 YFSETQ. The CDR3 runs 13 residues. Trimming took 0 bases from V and 2 from J, leaving 6 bases between them. The CDR3 DNA reads TGCGCCAGCAGCTTGGGCGGAACCTACGAGCAGTACTTC. This gives the protein CASSLGGTYEQYF.

CDR3 coding DNA: TGTGCCAGCCGACAGGGCGGGAATGAGCAGTTCTTC. Its protein product is CASRQGGNEQFF. This chain links TRBV27 with TRBJ2-1; 7 bases are shared with TRBD1. Germline values: CDR1 MNHEY, CDR2 SMNVEV (reference sequence). V was pared by 8 bases and J by 7 bases, with 5 bases of the junction left unmatched. The CDR3 loop spans 12 amino acids.

The table lists this clone with a few counts. The genes are TRBV4-1 and TRBJ1-5; TRBD1 matches 11 bases. Germline V lookup: CDR1 MGHRA, CDR2 YSYEKL. J gave up 7 bases and V 6 bases, and 11 bases lay outside the gene matches. This CDR3 is 16 amino acids long. The CDR3 DNA sequence: TGCGCCAGCAGTCTAGCATGGGGACAGGGGGAGCAGCCCCAGCATTTT. Its protein is CASSLAWGQGEQPQHF.

The chain links TRBV6-5 to TRBJ2-7; the match to TRBD1 covers 9 bases. The germline gives CDR1 MNHEY, CDR2 SVGAGI. V shed 2 bases and J 7 bases; nucleotides not matched to a gene: 9. CDR3 size: 15 residues. The CDR3 nucleotides read TGTGCCAGCAGTTACACCCGGACAGGGGCTTATGAGCAGTACTTC. Protein sequence: CASSYTRTGAYEQYF.

The chain has TRBV7-3 and TRBJ1-1; possibly TRBD1 for D (6 bases). CDR1 is SGHTA and CDR2 is FQGTGA in the germline V gene. V was shortened by 4 bases and J by 11 bases, with 17 bases between the two germline ends. The length of the CDR3 is 13 residues. CDR3 region: CASSSPGGRSAFF. Here the CDR3 DNA reads TGTGCCAGCAGCTCACCCGGGGGGCGATCGGCTTTCTTT.

CDR3 sequence reads: CASSLGPLYEQYF. CDR3 in DNA: TGTGCCAGCAGCTTAGGCCCGCTATACGAGCAGTACTTC. V and J are TRBV7-6 and TRBJ2-7; D remains unclear. This CDR3 region has 13 residues. Trimming removed 1 base at V and 4 bases at J, with 8 bases between. The germline V gene has CDR1 SGHVS and CDR2 FNYEAQ.

The V call is TRBV27, the J call TRBJ1-1; possibly TRBD1 for D (5 bases). The V gene lost 3 bases and the J gene lost 5 bases, with 16 bases spanning the gap. CDR1 and CDR2 (germline): MNHEY, SMNVEV (reference sequence). The CDR3 is 15 residues long. The CDR3 protein is CASSFLGGVGTEAFF. In nucleotides, the CDR3 is TGTGCCAGCAGTTTTTTGGGGGGAGTGGGAACTGAAGCTTTCTTT.

This rearrangement joins TRBV4-2 to TRBJ1-1, with D unclear. The CDR3 is 14 amino acids. Germline CDR1 and CDR2: LGHNA and YNFKEQ. The V and J ends lost 3 bases and 1 base respectively, with 9 bases between them. The CDR3 sequence is CASSHPGENTEAFF. In DNA form, the CDR3 reads TGTGCCAGCAGCCATCCCGGGGAGAACACTGAAGCTTTCTTT.

The J gene is TRBJ1-2, the V gene TRBV30, with TRBD1 as a possible D gene (5 bases). Germline CDR1 and CDR2: GTSNPN and SVGIG (reference sequence). V was trimmed by 5 bases and J by 5 bases, leaving 12 bases between them. The CDR3 runs 12 residues. The CDR3 loop reads CAWATTVYGYTF. CDR3 nucleotides: TGTGCCTGGGCTACGACAGTGTATGGCTACACCTTC.

The table lists this clone with a count of one. The V gene is TRBV7-9, the J gene TRBJ2-7; TRBD1 matches at 8 bases. Germline V CDR1 and CDR2: SEHNR, FQNEAQ (reference sequence). Germline trimming cut 4 bases from V and 2 bases from J; bases unmatched to any gene: 7. The CDR3 spans 15 residues. DNA of the CDR3: TGTGCCAGCAGCTCGACCGGGACAGGACCCTACGAGCAGTACTTC. Translation gives CASSSTGTGPYEQYF.

The V call is TRBV11-2, the J call TRBJ2-7; 8 nucleotides align to TRBD2. Looked up from germline, CDR1 is SGHAT and CDR2 is FQNNGV. J was trimmed by 5 bases and V by 3 bases; bases with no gene match: 3. The CDR3 spans 13 residues. CDR3 amino acids: CASSLAGGNEQYF. As DNA, the CDR3 is TGTGCCAGCAGCTTGGCGGGGGGCAACGAGCAGTACTTC.

V is TRBV28 and J is TRBJ1-5, with TRBD1 identical over 9 bases. J gave up 4 bases and V 7 bases, and 5 bases lay outside the gene matches. The CDR3 has 14 amino acids. Germline V gene sequence: CDR1 MDHEN, CDR2 SYDVKM. The CDR3 DNA is TGTGCCAGCAAGCAACAGGGGGCGAATCAGCCCCAGCATTTT. It specifies CASKQQGANQPQHF.

Turning to this clone: A junction end diverges from the germline sequence, so it may reflect a read error. The genes are TRBV25-1 and TRBJ1-2; the match to TRBD1 covers 10 bases. Germline CDR1 is MGHDK and CDR2 is SYGVNS. The CDR3 is 14 amino acids. CDR3 coding DNA: TGTGCCAGCAGTCAATATCGGACAGGGGGAGGCTACACCTTC. The encoded protein is CASSQYRTGGGYTF.